Listed below are T cell receptor beta chains from one sample, sequenced in a study of T-cell reconstitution after alpha-beta-depleted transplantation in children. TCRdb passed the PCR reads through MiXCR, listing each CDR3 protein once. In the table there are fewer than 400,000 distinct CDR3 sequences, roughly 21% of which are singletons. The sequencing used PBMCs from the stem cell graft donor, collected from the stem cell graft. Receptors were obtained from a human donor who donated a stem cell graft to a child with acute myeloid leukemia. Each CDR3 is given with its conserved first and last residue.

TRBV20-1	TRBJ2-2	CSARPDREDTGELFF
TRBV20-1	TRBJ2-1	CSAPLRGYEQFF
TRBV21-1	TRBJ2-5	CASSNLDREGQETQYF
TRBV10-1	TRBJ2-5	CASWERLAKETQYF
TRBV4-3	TRBJ2-3	CASSQDQGRTDTQYF
TRBV4-1	TRBJ2-5	CASSQDHSGWETQYF
TRBV12-3/TRBV12-4	TRBJ2-7	CASSLEAAEQYF
TRBV5-1	TRBJ2-7	CASTTRGAGGLQYF
TRBV12-3/TRBV12-4	TRBJ2-3	CASSFQDRGPDTQYF
TRBV5-5	TRBJ2-1	CATGTSGRGYNEQFF
TRBV29-1	TRBJ2-1	CSVVGALSSSYNEQFF
TRBV28	TRBJ2-5	CASSFFSVPGQGNQETQYF
TRBV20-1	TRBJ2-7	CSASSGDSYEQYF
TRBV12-3/TRBV12-4	TRBJ2-1	CASSFRQGRTNEQFF
TRBV25-1	TRBJ2-4	CASSDPGQGHKNIQYF
TRBV9	TRBJ2-6	CASSGGSGANVLTF
TRBV20-1	TRBJ2-7	CSATAGGPLLDSYEQYF
TRBV18	TRBJ2-3	CASSPPLRDTQYF
TRBV5-1	TRBJ1-1	CASSLPGLNTEAFF
TRBV7-8	TRBJ1-1	CASSLEVLNTEAFF
TRBV20-1	TRBJ2-1	CSARDLAGSSYNEQFF
TRBV25-1	TRBJ1-4	CASSEDAARREKLFF